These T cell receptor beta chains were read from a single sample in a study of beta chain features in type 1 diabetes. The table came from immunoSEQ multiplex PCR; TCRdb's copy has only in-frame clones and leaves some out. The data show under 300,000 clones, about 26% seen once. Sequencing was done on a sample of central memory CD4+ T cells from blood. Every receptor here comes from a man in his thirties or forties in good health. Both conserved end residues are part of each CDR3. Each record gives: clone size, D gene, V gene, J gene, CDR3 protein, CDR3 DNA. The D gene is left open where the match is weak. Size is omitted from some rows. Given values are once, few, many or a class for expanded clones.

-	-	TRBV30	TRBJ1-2	CAWSVPGRVMGYGYTF	TGTGCCTGGAGTGTCCCTGGCAGGGTCATGGGGTATGGCTACACCTTC
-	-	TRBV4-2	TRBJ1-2	CASSQESQAQYGYTF	TGTGCCAGCAGCCAAGAAAGCCAGGCCCAATATGGCTACACCTTC
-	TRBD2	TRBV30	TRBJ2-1	CAWSVGLAGKQFF	TGTGCCTGGAGTGTAGGACTAGCTGGGAAGCAGTTCTTC
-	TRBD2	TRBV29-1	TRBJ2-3	CSVEGLVTSGGTDTQYF	TGCAGCGTTGAGGGTTTAGTGACTAGCGGGGGCACAGATACGCAGTATTTT
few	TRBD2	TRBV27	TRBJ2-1	CASSSDLAGRSNEQFF	TGTGCCAGCAGTTCGGACCTAGCGGGGCGGAGCAATGAGCAGTTCTTC
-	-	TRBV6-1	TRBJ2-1	CASRPPHNEQFF	TGTGCCAGCAGACCGCCCCACAATGAGCAGTTCTTC
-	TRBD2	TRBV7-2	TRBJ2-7	CASSFTGGGTNTEQYF	TGTGCCAGCAGCTTCACCGGGGGAGGGACCAACACCGAGCAGTACTTC
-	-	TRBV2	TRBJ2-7	CASSAWTGTSEQYF	TGTGCCAGCAGTGCTTGGACAGGGACTAGCGAGCAGTACTTC
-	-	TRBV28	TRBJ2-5	CASSLGRVETQYF	TGTGCCAGCAGCCTGGGACGCGTAGAGACCCAGTACTTC
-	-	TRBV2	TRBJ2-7	CASRPDSYEQYF	TGTGCCAGCAGGCCGGACAGTTACGAGCAGTACTTC
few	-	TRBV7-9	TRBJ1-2	CASTTSGGPFMGGYTF	TGTGCCAGCACCACGTCGGGGGGACCCTTCATGGGAGGCTACACCTTC
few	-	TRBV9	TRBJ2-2	CASSVEASGELFF	TGTGCCAGCAGCGTAGAGGCTAGCGGGGAGCTGTTTTTT
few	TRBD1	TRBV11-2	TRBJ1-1	CASSVITGGGSEAFF	TGTGCCAGCAGCGTTATTACAGGGGGTGGCTCTGAAGCTTTCTTT
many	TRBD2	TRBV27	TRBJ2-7	CASSAGGAGEYEQYF	TGTGCCAGCAGTGCCGGGGGAGCGGGGGAATACGAGCAGTACTTC
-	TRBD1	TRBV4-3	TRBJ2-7	CASSQNPSGTGLNEQYF	TGCGCCAGCAGCCAGAACCCGTCCGGGACAGGGCTCAACGAGCAGTACTTC
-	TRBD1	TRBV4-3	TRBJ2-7	CASSRGTGLYEQYF	TGCGCCAGCAGCCGCGGGACAGGACTCTACGAGCAGTACTTC
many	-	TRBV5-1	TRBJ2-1	CASSGKDVRSYNEQFF	TGCGCCAGCAGCGGAAAGGACGTCCGATCCTACAATGAGCAGTTCTTC
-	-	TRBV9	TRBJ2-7	CASSVGDSSYEQYF	TGTGCCAGCAGCGTAGGTGACAGCTCCTACGAGCAGTACTTC
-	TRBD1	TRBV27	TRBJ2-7	CASSSDWTGYEQYF	TGTGCCAGCAGTTCAGATTGGACAGGGTACGAGCAGTACTTC
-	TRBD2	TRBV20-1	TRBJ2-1	CAGGLLDEQFF	TGCGCCGGGGGGTTATTGGATGAGCAGTTCTTC
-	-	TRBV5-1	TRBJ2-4	CASRRGPEAKNIQYF	TGCGCCAGCAGAAGGGGCCCTGAGGCCAAAAACATTCAGTACTTC
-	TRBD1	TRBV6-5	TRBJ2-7	CASSYRDRGHYEQYF	TGTGCCAGCAGTTACAGGGACAGGGGGCACTACGAGCAGTACTTC
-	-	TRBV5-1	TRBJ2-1	CASSLGWTAINNEQFF	TGCGCCAGCAGCTTGGGATGGACAGCCATTAACAATGAGCAGTTCTTC
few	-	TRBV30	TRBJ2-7	CAWRGLSYEQYF	TGTGCCTGGAGAGGACTTTCCTACGAGCAGTACTTC
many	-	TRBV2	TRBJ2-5	CASNRAVQETQYF	TGTGCCAGCAACCGGGCGGTACAAGAGACCCAGTACTTC
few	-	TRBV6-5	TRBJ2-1	CASSYVGKNNEQFF	TGTGCCAGCAGTTACGTCGGGAAAAACAATGAGCAGTTCTTC
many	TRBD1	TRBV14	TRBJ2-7	CASSSGSGQPSYEQYF	TGTGCCAGCAGTTCAGGCTCGGGACAGCCCTCCTACGAGCAGTACTTC
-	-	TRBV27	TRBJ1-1	CASSPLRGFAFF	TGTGCCAGCAGTCCCTTACGCGGGTTTGCTTTCTTT
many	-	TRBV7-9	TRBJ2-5	CASTRRDLETQYF	TGTGCCAGCACTCGGCGGGACCTGGAGACCCAGTACTTC
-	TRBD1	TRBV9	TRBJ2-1	CASSPRTGQSSYNEQFF	TGTGCCAGCAGCCCCCGGACAGGCCAGAGCTCCTACAATGAGCAGTTCTTC
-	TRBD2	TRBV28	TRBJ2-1	CASSLLSGLAGAVRNEQFF	TGTGCCAGCAGTTTACTGAGTGGACTAGCGGGTGCTGTCCGCAATGAGCAGTTCTTC
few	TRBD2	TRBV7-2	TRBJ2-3	CASSGLAGFGNTQYF	TGTGCCAGCAGCGGACTAGCGGGCTTCGGGAATACGCAGTATTTT
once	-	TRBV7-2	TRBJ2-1	CASTLMTLNNEQFF	TGTGCCAGCACCCTCATGACTCTTAACAATGAGCAGTTCTTC
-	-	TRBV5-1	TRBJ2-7	CASSPDGTPYEQYF	TGCGCCAGCAGCCCGGACGGAACCCCCTACGAGCAGTACTTC
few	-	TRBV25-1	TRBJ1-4	CASSELSVTGEKLFF	TGTGCCAGCAGTGAATTGTCAGTAACCGGTGAAAAACTGTTTTTT
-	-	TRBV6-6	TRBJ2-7	CASSDQHYEQYF	TGTGCCAGCAGTGACCAACACTACGAGCAGTACTTC
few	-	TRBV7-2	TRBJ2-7	CASSFSFPYEQYF	TGTGCCAGCAGCTTTAGCTTCCCCTACGAGCAGTACTTC
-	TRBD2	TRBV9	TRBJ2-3	CASSLSISGGTDTQYF	TGTGCCAGCAGCTTAAGTATTAGCGGGGGCACAGATACGCAGTATTTT
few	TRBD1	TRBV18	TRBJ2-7	CASSPGTENYEQYF	TGTGCCAGCTCACCCGGGACAGAGAACTACGAGCAGTACTTC
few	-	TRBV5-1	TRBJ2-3	CASSLEAGDVYTQYF	TGCGCCAGCAGCTTGGAGGCAGGCGATGTATATACGCAGTATTTT
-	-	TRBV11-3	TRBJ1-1	CASSQTGVGTEAFF	TGTGCCAGCAGCCAGACGGGGGTGGGAACTGAAGCTTTCTTT
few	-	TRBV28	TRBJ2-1	CASSPLFGNEQFF	TGTGCCAGCAGTCCGCTTTTCGGCAACGAGCAGTTCTTC
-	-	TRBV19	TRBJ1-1	CASSVTGWSTEAFF	TGTGCCAGTAGTGTGACAGGTTGGAGCACTGAAGCTTTCTTT
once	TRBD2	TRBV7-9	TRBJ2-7	CASSFHSGRKYEQYF	TGTGCCAGCAGCTTTCATAGCGGGAGGAAGTACGAGCAGTACTTC
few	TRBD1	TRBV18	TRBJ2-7	CASSRLSGTGSYEQYF	TGTGCCAGCTCAAGACTCTCCGGGACAGGATCCTACGAGCAGTACTTC
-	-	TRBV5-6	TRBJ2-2	CASTPGAGTYTGELFF	TGTGCCAGCACCCCGGGGGCAGGGACATACACCGGGGAGCTGTTTTTT
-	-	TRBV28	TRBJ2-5	CASSFRFTPQETQYF	TGTGCCAGCAGTTTCAGGTTTACCCCCCAAGAGACCCAGTACTTC
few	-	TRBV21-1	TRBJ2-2	CATQTDPKLNTGELFF	TGTGCCACCCAAACAGACCCCAAGCTAAACACCGGGGAGCTGTTTTTT
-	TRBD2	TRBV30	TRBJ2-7	CAWTAREWRSADEQYF	TGTGCCTGGACGGCGCGGGAGTGGAGGTCGGCCGACGAGCAGTACTTC
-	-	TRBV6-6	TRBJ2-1	CASYGGNEQFF	TGTGCCAGTTATGGGGGGAATGAGCAGTTCTTC
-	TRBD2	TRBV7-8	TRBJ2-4	CASSLGARGSDKNIQYF	TGTGCCAGCAGCTTAGGGGCTCGCGGGAGCGACAAAAACATTCAGTACTTC
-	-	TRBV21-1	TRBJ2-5	CASDVGPKETQYF	TGTGCCAGCGATGTAGGCCCTAAAGAGACCCAGTACTTC
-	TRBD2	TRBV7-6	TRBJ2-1	CASSRLGLAGGQAEQFF	TGTGCCAGCAGCCGCCTTGGTCTAGCGGGGGGCCAGGCTGAGCAGTTCTTC
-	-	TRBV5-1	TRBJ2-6	CASRPTGSGANVLTF	TGCGCCAGCAGACCGACAGGCTCTGGGGCCAACGTCCTGACTTTC
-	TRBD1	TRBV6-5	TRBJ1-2	CASSYSGQGLRGYTF	TGTGCCAGCAGTTACTCGGGACAGGGTCTCCGTGGCTACACCTTC
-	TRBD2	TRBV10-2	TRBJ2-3	CASSRVAGYTDTQYF	TGCGCCAGCAGTAGGGTAGCGGGCTACACAGATACGCAGTATTTT
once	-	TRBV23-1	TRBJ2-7	CASSPGPRKRYEQYF	TGCGCCAGCAGTCCCGGACCGCGAAAGCGCTACGAGCAGTACTTC